This T cell receptor beta chain originates from a study of cytomegalovirus exposure and HLA in healthy donors. Germline assignment: CDR1 MDHEN and CDR2 SYDVKM. The V and J ends lost 2 bases and 12 bases, in that order; junction bases with no gene match: 8. There are 13 residues in the CDR3. Primers: 60 Vbeta forward and 13 Jbeta reverse. The protocol was immunoSEQ multiplex PCR, while the TCRdb copy is restricted to in-frame clones and leaves out a portion. Here the sample spans about 120,000 clones, around 74% being singletons. This TCR came from a man in his sixties in good health and CMV-seropositive. The V and J genes are TRBV28 and TRBJ2-7, with 9 nucleotides matching TRBD1. Sequencing was performed on PBMCs. The CDR3 here is CASSLGGTGFMYF. CDR3 nucleotide sequence: TGTGCCAGCAGTTTAGGAGGGACAGGGTTTATGTACTTC.